These T cell receptor beta chains were read from a single sample in a study of OX40 agonist ivuxolimab in advanced cancers. The data were produced by immunoSEQ multiplex PCR, yet TCRdb's version contains in-frame clones alone and is incomplete. The sample shows some 77,000 clones, around 88% of them seen only once. Sequences were derived from CD4+ or CD8+ T cells sorted from blood, sampled in a trial of the OX40 agonist ivuxolimab. These receptor sequences come from an adult with an advanced solid tumor such as melanoma, head and neck, liver or kidney cancer. Both conserved end residues are part of each CDR3. A D gene is named only where the DNA matches it firmly. A row's size may be missing; if present it is once, few, many or a size class.

CDR3: CASSQVGSGELFF; DNA: TGTGCCAGCAGCCAAGTGGGTAGCGGGGAGCTGTTTTTT; D: NA; size: NA; V: TRBV14; J: TRBJ2-2
CDR3: CASSLTSGNTIYF; DNA: TGTGCCAGCAGTTTGACCTCCGGAAACACCATATATTTT; D: NA; size: NA; V: TRBV28; J: TRBJ1-3
CDR3: CASSLSGEWNEQYF; DNA: TGTGCCAGCAGTTTAAGTGGCGAGTGGAACGAGCAGTACTTC; D: NA; size: NA; V: TRBV28; J: TRBJ2-7
CDR3: CASSPQGRYEQYF; DNA: TGTGCCAGCAGCCCACAGGGGAGATACGAGCAGTACTTC; D: TRBD1; size: NA; V: TRBV5-6; J: TRBJ2-7
CDR3: CASSLWGTGGGPLRAFF; DNA: TGTGCCAGCAGTTTATGGGGGACAGGGGGAGGACCCCTAAGGGCTTTCTTT; D: TRBD1; size: NA; V: TRBV27; J: TRBJ1-1
CDR3: CASKTARHTDTQYF; DNA: TGTGCCAGCAAAACAGCTCGACACACGGATACGCAGTATTTT; D: NA; size: once; V: TRBV6-5; J: TRBJ2-3
CDR3: CASSLAGMWWYEQYF; DNA: TGTGCCAGCAGCCTAGCCGGGATGTGGTGGTACGAGCAGTACTTC; D: NA; size: NA; V: TRBV7-2; J: TRBJ2-7
CDR3: CASSAGLAGGPKTQYF; DNA: TGTGCCAGCAGTGCGGGACTAGCGGGGGGGCCGAAGACCCAGTACTTC; D: TRBD2; size: NA; V: TRBV2; J: TRBJ2-5
CDR3: CASSLDLREKLFF; DNA: TGTGCCAGCAGCTTAGATCTGAGGGAAAAACTGTTTTTT; D: NA; size: NA; V: TRBV7-2; J: TRBJ1-4
CDR3: CASSLGGTDTQYF; DNA: TGTGCCAGCAGCTTGGGCGGCACAGATACGCAGTATTTT; D: NA; size: NA; V: TRBV5-6; J: TRBJ2-3
CDR3: CASSLRAGTDTQYF; DNA: TGTGCCAGCAGCTTGAGGGCGGGGACAGATACGCAGTATTTT; D: NA; size: medium-sized; V: TRBV5-4; J: TRBJ2-3
CDR3: CASSTGGAGNTIYF; DNA: TGTGCCAGCTCAACAGGGGGGGCTGGAAACACCATATATTTT; D: TRBD1; size: NA; V: TRBV18; J: TRBJ1-3
CDR3: CASSLLSSVAGELFF; DNA: TGTGCCAGCAGTTTACTCTCTAGCGTTGCCGGGGAGCTGTTTTTT; D: NA; size: NA; V: TRBV28; J: TRBJ2-2
CDR3: CASSILAGGYGYTF; DNA: TGTGCCAGTAGTATTCTGGCAGGGGGGTATGGCTACACCTTC; D: TRBD1; size: NA; V: TRBV19; J: TRBJ1-2
CDR3: CASSLGGRTGTEAFF; DNA: TGTGCCAGCAGCTTAGGGGGGAGAACAGGGACTGAAGCTTTCTTT; D: NA; size: NA; V: TRBV7-9; J: TRBJ1-1
CDR3: CAGGGVEQFF; DNA: TGTGCCGGAGGGGGCGTGGAGCAGTTCTTC; D: NA; size: NA; V: TRBV7-9; J: TRBJ2-1
CDR3: CASSLNRAPYEQYF; DNA: TGCGCCAGCAGCTTGAACAGGGCCCCCTACGAGCAGTACTTC; D: NA; size: once; V: TRBV5-1; J: TRBJ2-7
CDR3: CASSSAGIRTDTQYF; DNA: TGTGCCAGCAGCTCAGCGGGAATAAGGACAGATACGCAGTATTTT; D: TRBD2; size: NA; V: TRBV11-2; J: TRBJ2-3
CDR3: CASSAGGQETQYF; DNA: TGTGCCAGCAGTGCGGGGGGCCAAGAGACCCAGTACTTC; D: TRBD2; size: NA; V: TRBV28; J: TRBJ2-5
CDR3: CASSLAGAGSNQPQHF; DNA: TGTGCCAGCAGCTTAGCGGGGGCCGGTAGCAATCAGCCCCAGCATTTT; D: NA; size: NA; V: TRBV7-9; J: TRBJ1-5
CDR3: CASSLAGQGDYGYTF; DNA: TGTGCCAGCAGCTTAGCGGGACAGGGGGATTATGGCTACACCTTC; D: TRBD1; size: once; V: TRBV11-2; J: TRBJ1-2
CDR3: CASSLVGRRMGETQYF; DNA: TGTGCCAGCAGCTTAGTAGGCAGGCGGATGGGGGAGACCCAGTACTTC; D: NA; size: NA; V: TRBV7-8; J: TRBJ2-5
CDR3: CAISGGTDPDEQFF; DNA: TGTGCCATCAGTGGGGGGACAGATCCGGATGAGCAGTTCTTC; D: TRBD1; size: NA; V: TRBV10-3; J: TRBJ2-1
CDR3: CASSLAGTGSNQPQHF; DNA: TGTGCCAGCAGCTTAGCCGGGACAGGGAGTAATCAGCCCCAGCATTTT; D: TRBD1; size: NA; V: TRBV7-2; J: TRBJ1-5